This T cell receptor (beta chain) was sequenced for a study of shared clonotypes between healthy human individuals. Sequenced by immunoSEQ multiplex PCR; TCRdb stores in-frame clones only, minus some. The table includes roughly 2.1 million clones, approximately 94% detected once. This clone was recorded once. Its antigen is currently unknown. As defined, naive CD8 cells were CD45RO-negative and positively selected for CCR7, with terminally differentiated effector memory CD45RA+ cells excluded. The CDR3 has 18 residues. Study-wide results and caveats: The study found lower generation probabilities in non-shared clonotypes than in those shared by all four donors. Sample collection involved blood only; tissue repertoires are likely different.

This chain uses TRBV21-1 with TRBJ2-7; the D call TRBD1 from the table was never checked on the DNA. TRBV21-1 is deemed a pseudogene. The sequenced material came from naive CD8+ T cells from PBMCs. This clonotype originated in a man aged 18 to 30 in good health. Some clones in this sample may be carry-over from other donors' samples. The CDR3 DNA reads TGTGCCAGCAGCAAAGTGGGGGCCTTCAAGACAGAAGCCTACGAGCAGTACTTC. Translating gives CASSKVGAFKTEAYEQYF.